This is a list of T cell receptor beta chains from one sample in a study of blood T cell repertoires in COVID-19. Using immunoSEQ multiplex PCR, the repertoire was profiled, and TCRdb retains in-frame clones only, with some absent. Of a few hundred thousand clones listed, about 87% were seen once; the top ten hold approximately 1.5%. The sequencing sample was made of PBMCs or T cells enriched from blood (not recorded which). The origin of the receptors is a woman aged 50 to 65 who had recovered from COVID-19. CDR3s include the opening cysteine and the closing phenylalanine or tryptophan. D genes are given only for firm matches. Part of the rows lack a size; the others show once, few, many or a class for expanded clones.

TRBV9	TRBJ2-1	15	TRBD1	NA	CASSVDRGTYNEQFF	TGTGCCAGCAGCGTAGACAGGGGTACCTACAATGAGCAGTTCTTC
TRBV7-9	TRBJ2-3	15	TRBD2	NA	CASSRLAQSTDTQYF	TGTGCCAGCAGCCGACTAGCGCAGAGCACAGATACGCAGTATTTT
TRBV3-1/TRBV3-2	TRBJ1-2	14	TRBD1	once	CASSPGQGGYGYTF	TGTGCCAGCAGCCCTGGACAGGGGGGATATGGCTACACCTTC
TRBV27	TRBJ2-3	14	NA	NA	CASSLEGSTDTQYF	TGTGCCAGCAGTTTAGAGGGTTCCACAGATACGCAGTATTTT
TRBV27	TRBJ2-7	13	NA	NA	CASSPSYSYEQYF	TGTGCCAGCAGTCCTTCGTACTCCTACGAGCAGTACTTC
TRBV24-1	TRBJ2-3	15	NA	NA	CATSDQSIGTDTQYF	TGTGCCACCAGTGACCAATCGATAGGCACAGATACGCAGTATTTT
TRBV28	TRBJ1-1	14	TRBD1	NA	CASSLWEDRVGAFF	TGTGCCAGCAGTTTATGGGAGGACAGGGTTGGAGCTTTCTTT
TRBV6-2/TRBV6-3	TRBJ2-3	21	TRBD2	NA	CASSYTGLAGAWGLSTDTQYF	TGTGCCAGCAGTTACACGGGACTAGCGGGAGCATGGGGATTAAGCACAGATACGCAGTATTTT
TRBV15	TRBJ2-3	14	NA	NA	CATSPRRGTDTQYF	TGTGCCACCAGCCCGCGGCGGGGCACAGATACGCAGTATTTT
TRBV28	TRBJ1-2	14	TRBD1	NA	CASSSTGDRGGYTF	TGTGCCAGCAGTTCGACAGGGGACAGAGGGGGCTACACCTTC
TRBV10-3	TRBJ2-1	17	NA	NA	CAISARSGASSYNEQFF	TGTGCCATCAGTGCGCGATCGGGTGCTAGCTCCTACAATGAGCAGTTCTTC
TRBV6-4	TRBJ2-7	13	TRBD2	few	CASSETSGSEQYF	TGTGCCAGCAGTGAAACTAGCGGGAGCGAGCAGTACTTC
TRBV7-8	TRBJ2-3	13	NA	few	CASSRESTDTQYF	TGTGCCAGCAGCCGGGAAAGCACAGATACGCAGTATTTT
TRBV9	TRBJ2-2	20	TRBD2	NA	CASSTNTGLAASRGPGELFF	TGTGCCAGCAGCACTAACACAGGACTAGCGGCCTCGCGGGGCCCCGGGGAGCTGTTTTTT
TRBV10-2	TRBJ1-1	13	NA	NA	CASSGQRNTEAFF	TGCGCCAGCAGTGGGCAGCGGAACACTGAAGCTTTCTTT
TRBV7-9	TRBJ2-3	15	NA	many	CASQTTEGLTDTQYF	TGTGCCAGTCAGACAACAGAGGGCCTCACAGATACGCAGTATTTT
TRBV5-4	TRBJ2-1	15	TRBD2	NA	CASSRTSGKVYEQFF	TGTGCCAGCAGCCGAACTAGCGGGAAAGTCTATGAGCAGTTCTTC
TRBV11-2	TRBJ1-5	15	TRBD1	once	CASSAGTGVNQPQHF	TGTGCCAGCAGCGCCGGGACAGGGGTCAATCAGCCCCAGCATTTT
TRBV28	TRBJ1-5	17	NA	NA	CASSLPARVRSNQPQHF	TGTGCCAGCAGTTTACCCGCCAGGGTCAGGAGCAATCAGCCCCAGCATTTT
TRBV28	TRBJ1-5	15	NA	NA	CASHGDYEESQPQHF	TGTGCCAGCCATGGGGACTATGAGGAGAGCCAGCCCCAGCATTTT
TRBV4-1	TRBJ1-1	16	TRBD1	NA	CASSYSPGQRKTEAFF	TGCGCCAGCAGCTACTCCCCGGGACAGAGAAAAACTGAAGCTTTCTTT
TRBV9	TRBJ2-5	14	TRBD1	NA	CASSPGTGGETQYF	TGTGCCAGCAGCCCAGGGACAGGGGGGGAGACCCAGTACTTC
TRBV27	TRBJ1-6	14	NA	NA	CASSSPIRGSPLHF	TGTGCCAGCAGTTCCCCTATTAGGGGTTCACCCCTCCACTTT
TRBV5-6	TRBJ2-7	15	TRBD2	NA	CASSLAGTSGPEQYF	TGTGCCAGCAGCTTGGCTGGGACTAGCGGGCCGGAGCAGTACTTC
TRBV9	TRBJ2-7	14	NA	NA	CASSVVALGNEQYF	TGTGCCAGCAGCGTAGTCGCATTGGGCAACGAGCAGTACTTC
TRBV30	TRBJ1-6	15	NA	NA	CAWSVPGVVDKTLHF	TGTGCCTGGAGTGTACCAGGGGTGGTGGACAAAACCCTCCACTTT
TRBV29-1	TRBJ1-4	12	NA	NA	CSLERGNEKLFF	TGCAGCCTAGAAAGGGGTAATGAAAAACTGTTTTTT
TRBV2	TRBJ2-7	15	TRBD1	NA	CASSSITGAEGEQYF	TGTGCCAGCAGCTCAATAACAGGGGCTGAAGGGGAGCAGTACTTC
TRBV2	TRBJ2-5	12	NA	NA	CASRLVSETQYF	TGTGCCAGCAGGCTCGTTAGTGAGACCCAGTACTTC
TRBV9	TRBJ2-5	16	TRBD2	NA	CASSVVVAGGAETQYF	TGTGCCAGCAGCGTAGTAGTGGCGGGAGGAGCGGAGACCCAGTACTTC
TRBV5-1	TRBJ2-7	12	NA	NA	CASSLGSDYQYF	TGCGCCAGCAGCTTGGGGTCAGACTACCAGTACTTC
TRBV5-1	TRBJ2-2	15	NA	NA	CASSPGQGGSGELFF	TGCGCCAGCAGCCCTGGACAGGGAGGGTCCGGGGAGCTGTTTTTT
TRBV5-4	TRBJ2-5	14	TRBD1	NA	CASSLPDRQETQYF	TGTGCCAGCAGCCTCCCGGACAGGCAAGAGACCCAGTACTTC
TRBV5-1	TRBJ2-3	16	TRBD1	NA	CASSFVGTGEGDTQYF	TGCGCCAGCAGCTTTGTGGGGACAGGGGAGGGAGATACGCAGTATTTT
TRBV30	TRBJ2-7	14	TRBD1	NA	CAWSPRTGNYEQYF	TGTGCCTGGAGTCCAAGGACAGGGAACTACGAGCAGTACTTC
TRBV19	TRBJ2-7	14	NA	NA	CASSLTGRQDEQYF	TGTGCCAGTAGCTTGACAGGCCGCCAGGACGAGCAGTACTTC
TRBV6-5	TRBJ1-1	13	TRBD1	NA	CASGDSPNTEAFF	TGTGCCAGCGGGGACAGCCCGAACACTGAAGCTTTCTTT
TRBV24-1	TRBJ2-5	17	TRBD2	NA	CATSDFRQGGYQETQYF	TGTGCCACCAGTGATTTTAGGCAGGGAGGGTACCAAGAGACCCAGTACTTC
TRBV6-2/TRBV6-3	TRBJ2-1	16	TRBD2	once	CASSYWAGEGYNEQFF	TGTGCCAGCAGTTACTGGGCGGGAGAAGGCTACAATGAGCAGTTCTTC
TRBV12-3/TRBV12-4	TRBJ1-1	13	NA	once	CASSPTGNTEAFF	TGTGCCAGCAGTCCTACAGGGAACACTGAAGCTTTCTTT
TRBV7-9	TRBJ2-5	15	TRBD1	NA	CASSFPDRGQETQYF	TGTGCCAGCAGCTTCCCGGACAGGGGACAAGAGACCCAGTACTTC
TRBV5-4	TRBJ2-5	15	NA	NA	CASSLGGEPQETQYF	TGTGCCAGCAGCTTAGGCGGGGAACCCCAAGAGACCCAGTACTTC
TRBV6-5	TRBJ2-7	15	TRBD1	few	CASSKLGTGPYEQYF	TGTGCCAGCAGCAAACTAGGGACAGGTCCCTACGAGCAGTACTTC
TRBV5-1	TRBJ1-4	16	TRBD1	once	CASSIERTGGNEKLFF	TGCGCCAGCAGCATAGAACGGACAGGGGGCAATGAAAAACTGTTTTTT
TRBV5-4	TRBJ1-2	13	NA	NA	CASSLRDIYGYTF	TGTGCCAGCAGCTTGAGGGACATATATGGCTACACCTTC
TRBV5-4	TRBJ2-1	14	NA	NA	CASSLVTGFNEQFF	TGTGCCAGCAGCTTGGTTACAGGCTTCAATGAGCAGTTCTTC
TRBV19	TRBJ2-1	14	NA	NA	CASSIAPASNEQFF	TGTGCCAGTAGTATAGCCCCAGCGTCGAATGAGCAGTTCTTC
TRBV7-9	TRBJ2-5	15	TRBD2	NA	CASSLLAGFQETQYF	TGTGCCAGCAGCTTACTAGCGGGATTCCAAGAGACCCAGTACTTC
TRBV12-3/TRBV12-4	TRBJ1-2	12	NA	NA	CASSPTGYGYTF	TGTGCCAGCAGTCCCACAGGATATGGCTACACCTTC
TRBV7-2	TRBJ2-7	15	TRBD1	NA	CASSPVDRGTYEQYF	TGTGCCAGCAGCCCCGTCGACAGGGGGACCTACGAGCAGTACTTC
TRBV2	TRBJ2-7	12	TRBD2	NA	CASNILAGEQYF	TGTGCCAGCAATATACTAGCGGGGGAGCAGTACTTC
TRBV5-1	TRBJ1-4	15	NA	NA	CASSLVTGTNEKLFF	TGCGCCAGCAGCCTTGTAACAGGGACTAATGAAAAACTGTTTTTT
TRBV7-9	TRBJ2-5	17	NA	NA	CASSLGLAFLLQETQYF	TGTGCCAGCAGCTTAGGCCTAGCGTTCCTCCTCCAAGAGACCCAGTACTTC
TRBV19	TRBJ2-7	13	NA	NA	CASSGGDGHEQYF	TGTGCCAGTAGTGGAGGGGACGGCCACGAGCAGTACTTC